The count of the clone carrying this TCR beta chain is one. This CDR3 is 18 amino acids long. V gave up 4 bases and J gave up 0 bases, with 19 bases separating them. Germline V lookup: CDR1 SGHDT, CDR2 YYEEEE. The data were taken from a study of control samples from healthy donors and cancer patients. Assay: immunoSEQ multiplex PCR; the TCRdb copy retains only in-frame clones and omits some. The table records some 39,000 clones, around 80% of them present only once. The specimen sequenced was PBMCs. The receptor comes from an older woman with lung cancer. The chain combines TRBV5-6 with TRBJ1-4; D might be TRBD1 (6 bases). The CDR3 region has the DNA TGTGCCAGCAGCCGACAGGCCAATATTCATTCAACTAATGAAAAACTGTTTTTT. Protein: CASSRQANIHSTNEKLFF. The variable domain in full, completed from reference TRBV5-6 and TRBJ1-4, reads DAGVTQSPTHLIKTRGQQVTLRCSPKSGHDTVSWYQQALGQGPQFIFQYYEEEERQRGNFPDRFSGHQFPNYSSELNVNALLLGDSALYLCASSRQANIHSTNEKLFFGSGTQLSVL.